The clone carrying this T cell receptor beta chain appeared once. Its antigen is not known. The data were produced by immunoSEQ multiplex PCR, yet TCRdb's version contains in-frame clones alone and is incomplete. The table has about 140,000 clones, 70% to 90% seen once. This entry belongs to a study of T cell responses to AZD1222 COVID-19 vaccine. Study-wide results and limits: After two AZD1222 doses, spike-specific TCR breadth and depth rose versus day 0.

Looked up from germline, CDR1 is MNHEY and CDR2 is SVGAGI. V lost 5 bases and J lost 5, with 16 bases in between. CDR3 size: 15 residues. The rearrangement uses TRBV6-5 and TRBJ1-3, with D tentatively TRBD1 (5 bases). The sequencing used peripheral blood, collected on day 0 of AZD1222 vaccination. The receptor comes from an adult in good health. The CDR3 region is CASSSAGTTRNTIYF. The CDR3 DNA reads TGTGCCAGCAGTAGCGCCGGGACGACAAGAAACACCATATATTTT.